This T cell receptor beta chain was identified in a study of blood T cell repertoires in COVID-19. Background on the study: There were acute and convalescent COVID-19 samples, and they came from the United States, Italy and Spain. Sample material is recorded as cDNA or gDNA derived from T cells, B-cell-depleted T cells, or PBMCs.

Germline CDR1 SEHNR, CDR2 FQNEAQ (reference sequence). The CDR3 has 13 residues. Trimming pared 3 bases from V and 6 bases from J, leaving 11 bases between. Clones were sequenced by immunoSEQ multiplex PCR, and TCRdb holds only the in-frame ones, with some missing. The sample carries about 210,000 clones, about 87% recorded once. This TCR was recovered from a woman between 35 and 50 years old with acute COVID-19. Sequenced: PBMCs or T cells enriched from blood (not recorded which). The V gene is TRBV7-9, the J gene TRBJ1-1; tentative D call: TRBD1 (5 bases). CDR3 DNA: TGTGCCAGCAGCTTCGCTAGGACACCTGAAGCTTTCTTT. Its protein product is CASSFARTPEAFF.